These 19 T cell receptor beta chains originate from one sample sequenced in a study of breast tumors, draining lymph nodes, adjacent tissues. Axillary draining lymph nodes of breast cancer patients supplied the node samples. Using its own MiXCR run on the multiplex PCR reads, TCRdb lists one record per CDR3 protein. Among 200,000 to 250,000 distinct CDR3 sequences listed, less than 35% were seen once. What was sequenced was axillary lymph node tissue. Every receptor here comes from a female donor with breast cancer. Some clones in this sample may be carry-over from other donors' samples.

J is TRBJ2-5 and V is TRBV4-2; no reliable D call. Trimming removed 0 bases from V and 3 bases from J, with 11 bases in between. The CDR3 extends over 15 amino acids. CDR1 and CDR2 from the germline V gene are LGHNA and YNFKEQ. Here the CDR3 DNA reads TGTGCCAGCAGCCAAGATCGGGTAGGGAAAGAGACCCAGTACTTC. Encoded protein: CASSQDRVGKETQYF.

This clonotype was detected a few times. The chain links TRBV2 to TRBJ1-1; D is unclear. Trimming left V 3 bases short and J 4 bases short, with 6 bases between. This CDR3 contains 12 residues. Germline CDR1 and CDR2: SNHLY and FYNNEI. The CDR3 loop is CASSDPATEAFF. DNA for the CDR3: TGTGCCAGCAGTGACCCCGCCACTGAAGCTTTCTTT. The full variable domain, rest sourced from reference TRBV2 and TRBJ1-1, is EPEVTQTPSHQVTQMGQEVILRCVPISNHLYFYWYRQILGQKVEFLVSFYNNEISEKSEIFDDQFSVERPDGSNFTLKIRSTKLEDSAMYFCASSDPATEAFFGQGTRLTVV.

The chain couples TRBV24-1 to TRBJ1-4; D perhaps matches TRBD1 (5 bases). CDR3 length equals 16 residues. Trimming cost V 4 bases and J 1 base, with 12 bases left between them. Germline assignment: CDR1 KGHDR and CDR2 SFDVKD. CDR3 sequence (DNA): TGTGCCACCAGTGACCCCAGCGGGGGAACTAATGAAAAACTGTTTTTT. Translated: CATSDPSGGTNEKLFF.

This clonotype was observed many times. V and J are TRBV7-9 and TRBJ2-2; D not certain. CDR3 length: 12 amino acids. V shed 2 bases and J shed 4 bases, with 2 bases lying between them. Germline loops: CDR1 SEHNR, CDR2 FQNEAQ (reference sequence). CDR3 region: CASSLSTGELFF. In DNA, the CDR3 is TGTGCCAGCAGCTTATCCACCGGGGAGCTGTTTTTT.

The V call is TRBV3-2, the J call TRBJ1-5. TRBV3-2 is a known pseudogene. This CDR3 has 18 residues. CDR3 sequence (DNA): TGTGCCAGCAGCCAAGACCCCGAAGGGACTCAAAGCAATCAGCCCCAGCATTTT. Protein product: CASSQDPEGTQSNQPQHF.

The chain has TRBV12-5 and TRBJ1-4; TRBD1 might be the D (5 bases). V lost 5 bases to trimming and J lost 4 bases, with 8 bases between them. The CDR3 is 13 residues long. In germline, CDR1 is LGHNT, CDR2 FRNRAP. The CDR3 DNA reads as TGTGCTAGTGGTCGGGACGGTAATGAAAAACTGTTTTTT. It is translated as CASGRDGNEKLFF.

The rearrangement uses TRBV5-1 and TRBJ1-4; tentatively, D is TRBD1 (6 bases). Germline assignment: CDR1 SGHRS and CDR2 YFSETQ. This CDR3 contains 15 residues. The ends were cut back, 0 bases at V and 8 bases at J, with 14 bases in the middle. The CDR3 sequence: CASSLVVQGNEKLFF. CDR3 sequence (DNA): TGCGCCAGCAGCTTGGTGGTACAGGGTAACGAAAAACTGTTTTTT.

This chain uses TRBV15 with TRBJ1-5; 7 bases agree with TRBD1. J lost 7 bases, V lost 3 bases, and 6 bases had no gene match. Per germline, CDR1 LNHNV and CDR2 YYDKDF (reference sequence). The CDR3 sequence is 14 residues long. CDR3 nucleotides: TGTGCCACCAGCAGTGACAGGGAGGGACAGCCCCAGCATTTT. This translates into CATSSDREGQPQHF.

This clonotype turned up a few times. This rearrangement joins TRBV19 to TRBJ1-1; tentatively, D is TRBD1 (5 bases). The CDR3 runs 12 residues. Germline lookup yields CDR1 LNHDA and CDR2 SQIVND (reference sequence). With 2 bases removed from V and 9 bases from J, the gap between germline ends came to 10 bases. The CDR3 DNA follows: TGTGCCAGTAGTATAACCGGGGGAAAAGCTTTCTTT. This sequence encodes CASSITGGKAFF.

This chain connects TRBV2 to TRBJ1-5; unclear D gene. The length of the CDR3 is 14 residues. Trimming cost V 6 bases and J 3 bases, with 12 bases left between them. Germline V gene sequence: CDR1 SNHLY, CDR2 FYNNEI. The CDR3 DNA reads TGTGCCAGCAGAGGGCCCGGAGCCAATCAGCCCCAGCATTTT. It encodes CASRGPGANQPQHF.

This clonotype was recorded at least ten times. The V call is TRBV5-6, the J call TRBJ1-2, with TRBD1 matching over 7 bases. In germline, CDR1 is SGHDT, CDR2 YYEEEE. The CDR3 runs to 14 residues. The junction had 7 bases not matched to a gene; V was cut back by 4 bases and J by 4 bases. The chain's CDR3 is CASSRQGRSYGYTF. As DNA, the CDR3 is TGTGCCAGCAGCCGACAGGGACGGAGCTATGGCTACACCTTC.

The chain carries TRBV11-1 and TRBJ1-6; D possibly corresponds to TRBD1 (6 bases). V was clipped by 5 bases and J by 13 bases, with 9 bases between them. The V gene's germline CDR1 is SGHAT and CDR2 FQDESV (reference sequence). CDR3 length: 11 residues. The CDR3 DNA follows: TGTGCCAGCAGCAGAGGGGGGCCCCTCCACTTT. Encoded protein: CASSRGGPLHF.

V gene TRBV10-3 combines with J gene TRBJ2-4; D not certain. Germline CDR1 ENHRY, CDR2 SYGVKD. This CDR3 is built from 14 residues. Trimming stripped 0 bases from V and 1 base from J, with 4 bases between. The chain's CDR3 is CAISESGAKNIQYF. The CDR3 DNA reads as TGTGCCATCAGTGAGTCGGGGGCCAAAAACATTCAGTACTTC.

This clonotype was counted ten times or more. The chain is built from TRBV6-6 and TRBJ1-2, with D hard to call. Germline-derived CDR1 and CDR2 are MNHNY and SVGAGI (reference sequence). The V end was cut by 5 bases, the J end by 8 bases, with 15 bases between. This CDR3 has 13 amino acids. The CDR3 DNA reads as TGTGCCAGCAGTCCCCTGGGGATATCCGGCTACACCTTC. This gives the protein CASSPLGISGYTF.

The V call is TRBV6-1, the J call TRBJ1-3; the D is unclear. Germline V CDR1 and CDR2: MNHNS, SASEGT. The CDR3 totals 16 residues. Trimming took off 1 base at V and 0 bases at J, with 10 bases between the two ends. The chain's CDR3 is CASSEVGWHSGNTIYF. CDR3 in DNA: TGTGCCAGCAGTGAAGTAGGCTGGCACTCTGGAAACACCATATATTTT.

The rearrangement joins TRBV19 to TRBJ1-6; TRBD1 might be the D (5 bases). The CDR3 contains 14 residues. Per the germline V gene, CDR1 is LNHDA and CDR2 is SQIVND (reference sequence). V was trimmed by 1 base and J by 7 bases, leaving 8 bases between them. For the CDR3, the DNA is TGTGCCAGTAGTATAGGGACACACAATTCACCCCTCCACTTT. It encodes CASSIGTHNSPLHF.

This clonotype has ten or more counts. The chain uses TRBV10-2 and TRBJ2-3; 8 bases fit TRBD2. Per germline, CDR1 WSHSY and CDR2 SAAADI. The CDR3 covers 16 residues. Trimming took 7 bases from V and 2 from J; bases not matched to a gene: 11. CDR3 loop: CASKWGAGGITDTQYF. The CDR3 nucleotides are TGCGCCAGCAAATGGGGGGCGGGAGGCATCACAGATACGCAGTATTTT.

This clonotype has a count of ten or more. The V gene is TRBV5-1, the J gene TRBJ2-1; D unclear. V dropped 0 bases and J dropped 2 bases, with 12 bases sitting between them. CDR3 size: 16 residues. Germline loops: CDR1 SGHRS, CDR2 YFSETQ. The CDR3 is CASSLAASGTYNEQFF. As DNA, the CDR3 is TGCGCCAGCAGCTTGGCCGCCTCTGGGACCTACAATGAGCAGTTCTTC.

A remark on this clonotype: This sequence may be a read error, since a much larger clone differs from it by one base. V gene TRBV6-6 combines with J gene TRBJ2-1, with TRBD1 matching over 7 bases. V lost 5 bases and J lost 8; bases outside the gene matches: 12. From germline, CDR1 is MNHNY and CDR2 SVGAGI (reference sequence). This CDR3 region has 15 residues. CDR3 sequence (DNA): TGTGCCAGCAGTGACGCCTACAACAGGGGAGATGAGCAGTTCTTC. It is translated as CASSDAYNRGDEQFF.